The table lists the clone carrying this TCR beta chain with many counts. Its specificity is unknown. This sample stems from a study of T-cell reconstitution after alpha-beta-depleted transplantation in children. Overall study results and limits: Two months or so post-transplant, alpha-beta T cells reportedly derived from several hundred expanded graft clones. Several patients had high TCRbeta diversity at day 60; it came from surviving recipient T cells and thymic progenitors. Newly made T cells mostly supplied T-cell counts and diversity one year after transplant.

Germline CDR1 is KGHSH and CDR2 is LQKENI. This CDR3 has 13 residues. The V end was cut by 6 bases, the J end by 3 bases, with 11 bases between. Unique molecular identifiers tagged the TCRbeta library. TCRdb passed the PCR reads through MiXCR, listing each CDR3 protein once. The sample lists 200,000 to 250,000 distinct CDR3 sequences, roughly 10% seen once, with 28% in the top ten. This TCR was recovered from a child in the first two years of life with acute myeloid leukemia, due to receive a stem cell transplant. The chain recombines TRBV18 with TRBJ1-1; D is unclear. The source material was PBMCs, sampled before TCRalphabeta/CD19-depleted stem cell transplant. CDR3 sequence (DNA): TGTGCCAGCTCCACCGGGGAGGACACTGAAGCTTTCTTT. It encodes CASSTGEDTEAFF.